The 2 T cell receptor beta chains reported below all come from one sample, sequenced in a study of T cell responses to AZD1222 COVID-19 vaccine. Only in-frame clones appear in the TCRdb table, and some are missing; sequencing was by immunoSEQ multiplex PCR. This sample has approximately 170,000 clones, with approximately 94% found just once. The source was peripheral blood, collected 28 days after the second AZD1222 dose. All receptors come from an adult who received the AZD1222 COVID-19 vaccine.

This clone was recorded a few times. This chain links TRBV14 with TRBJ1-1; TRBD1 matches at 9 bases. The CDR3 covers 14 residues. Losses at the gene ends were 4 bases for V and 11 bases for J; bases not matched to a gene: 11. Germline V CDR1 and CDR2: SGHDN, FVKESK. The CDR3 loop reads CASSRTLQGAAAFF. In DNA, the CDR3 is TGTGCCAGCAGCCGAACACTACAGGGGGCGGCTGCTTTCTTT.

The gene calls are TRBV10-3 and TRBJ2-7, with D perhaps assigned TRBD1 or TRBD2 (5 bases each). V lost 4 bases and J 5 bases, leaving 15 bases between the germline ends. The germline gives CDR1 ENHRY, CDR2 SYGVKD. The CDR3 is made up of 14 amino acids. The CDR3 coding sequence is TGTGCCATCAGTGGGGGGATTACCGGCCACGAGCAGTACTTC. Amino acid sequence: CAISGGITGHEQYF.